The 9 T cell receptor beta chains reported below all come from one sample, sequenced in a study of blood T cell repertoires in COVID-19. The repertoire was sequenced with immunoSEQ multiplex PCR; TCRdb's copy has only in-frame clones and lacks some. The sample shows 250,000 to 300,000 clones, about 88% of them seen only once. What was sequenced was peripheral blood. Receptor source: a man younger than 30 with active or convalescent COVID-19.

V gene TRBV12-5 combines with J gene TRBJ1-6, with TRBD1 matching 9 bases. The CDR3 has 14 residues. Germline loops: CDR1 LGHNT, CDR2 FRNRAP. The V segment lost 6 bases and the J segment 7 bases; nucleotides outside the gene matches: 4. The CDR3 bases are TGTGCTAGTGGCCGAGGACAGGGGAATTCACCCCTCCACTTT. This encodes CASGRGQGNSPLHF.

The chain uses TRBV2 and TRBJ2-1; 13 nucleotides match TRBD2. The germline V gene encodes CDR1 SNHLY and CDR2 FYNNEI. The ends lost 2 bases at V and 6 bases at J; junction bases unmatched: 4. The CDR3 totals 16 residues. This CDR3 reads CASSEMGTSGVNEQFF. For the CDR3, the DNA is TGTGCCAGCAGTGAAATGGGGACTAGCGGGGTCAATGAGCAGTTCTTC.

In its sample, this clone was seen once. The V call is TRBV5-1, the J call TRBJ2-3, with TRBD1 matching 9 bases. V was pared by 3 bases and J by 9 bases, with 11 bases of the junction left unmatched. Germline-derived CDR1 and CDR2 are SGHRS and YFSETQ. This CDR3 spans 15 amino acids. In DNA form, the CDR3 reads TGCGCCAGCAGCTCCGGGACAGGGTCCCCGAACACGCAGTATTTT. Amino acids: CASSSGTGSPNTQYF.

This rearrangement joins TRBV4-1 to TRBJ2-7, with a possible D match to TRBD2 (5 bases). V lost 5 bases and J lost 3, with 17 bases in between. CDR1 and CDR2 from the germline V gene are MGHRA and YSYEKL. The CDR3 consists of 15 residues. The CDR3 DNA reads TGCGCCAGCAGCAGCTCCACCCAACTAGTCTACGAGCAGTACTTC. Amino acid sequence: CASSSSTQLVYEQYF.

The rearrangement uses TRBV6-5 and TRBJ2-3; D is uncertain. This CDR3 has 11 amino acids. The germline V gene encodes CDR1 MNHEY and CDR2 SVGAGI. Trimming shortened V by 8 bases and J by 3 bases, and 6 bases separated the two germline ends. CDR3: CASSITDTQYF. CDR3 coding DNA: TGTGCCAGCTCAATTACAGATACGCAGTATTTT.

The V and J genes are TRBV3-1 (or the pseudogene TRBV3-2) and TRBJ2-1; 10 bases align to TRBD2. Unmatched junction bases numbered 4, after V lost 0 bases and J lost 8 bases. CDR3 length: 15 amino acids. The germline gives CDR1 LGHDT, CDR2 YNNKEL (reference sequence). As DNA, the CDR3 is TGTGCCAGCAGCCAAGAAGCTAGCGGGAGTTATGAGCAGTTCTTC. Its protein is CASSQEASGSYEQFF.

This chain uses TRBV6-5 with TRBJ1-4; D perhaps matches TRBD1 (6 bases). This CDR3 comprises 15 residues. Trimming removed 3 bases at V and 7 bases at J, with 15 bases between. Germline V gene lookup returns CDR1 MNHEY and CDR2 SVGAGI. The CDR3 DNA sequence: TGTGCCAGCAGTTATTATGCAGGGGAGTCTGAAAAACTGTTTTTT. This encodes CASSYYAGESEKLFF.

This chain links TRBV6-1 with TRBJ1-2; a possible D gene is TRBD1 (5 bases). V gave up 2 bases and J gave up 7 bases, with 17 bases separating them. Germline CDR1 and CDR2: MNHNS and SASEGT. The CDR3 covers 15 residues. The CDR3 nucleotides are TGTGCCAGCAGTGAACGTTTGTTGGCTACAGGTGGCTACACCTTC. It yields the protein CASSERLLATGGYTF.

The table lists this clone with a few counts. This chain joins TRBV13 and TRBJ1-1; D is perhaps TRBD1 (5 bases). Germline V gene lookup returns CDR1 PRHDT and CDR2 FYEKMQ (reference sequence). V was pared by 5 bases and J by 6 bases, with 22 bases between. The CDR3 spans 16 residues. Here the CDR3 DNA reads TGTGCCAGCAGCCCCGGGGGGGGAGGATCTGGGGCTGAAGCTTTCTTT. Residues: CASSPGGGGSGAEAFF.